This T cell receptor (beta chain) is drawn from a study of T cell responses to AZD1222 COVID-19 vaccine. Study results and limitations: Among AZD1222 vaccinees, only six or seven were seropositive at baseline. Variant regions that are unmutated are reportedly the target of nearly half of spike-specific TCRs.

From germline, CDR1 is SGHRS and CDR2 YFSETQ. The germline V and J ends were trimmed by 0 bases and 2 bases, with 9 bases remaining between them. The CDR3 sequence is 15 residues long. TCRdb keeps only in-frame clones here, not all; method: immunoSEQ multiplex PCR. The sample lists approximately 89,000 clones, around nine tenths occurring once. A note on this clone: Its antigen is not identified. The sample carries other DNA sequences with the same CDR3.

The rearrangement uses TRBV5-1 and TRBJ2-1; D tentatively fits TRBD1 or TRBD2 (5 bases each). The source is an adult in good health. The sample was peripheral blood, taken on day 0 of AZD1222 vaccination. CDR3 sequence (DNA): TGCGCCAGCAGCTTGGTCGGGACCCCCTACAATGAGCAGTTCTTC. As protein: CASSLVGTPYNEQFF.